This T cell receptor (beta chain) was identified during a study of blood T cells in healthy people across ages. A second PCR, run for roughly 7 to 12 cycles, used a sample-barcoded 5' primer plus a J-beta primer mix. TCRdb re-called the 5' RACE reads through MiXCR, storing one row per CDR3 protein. The table lists 700,000 to 900,000 distinct CDR3 sequences, about 55% of them singletons. CDR1 and CDR2 from the germline V gene are SNHLY and FYNNEI. The V end was cut by 4 bases, the J end by 3 bases, with 13 bases between. The CDR3 is 15 amino acids. Ranging in age from about 6 to 95, the donors were healthy Caucasian individuals from Russia. PBMCs were isolated at a quantity of at least 6.5 million per sample.

The sequence derives from an elderly man in good health. The chain is built from TRBV2 and TRBJ2-4, with TRBD1 as a possible D gene (6 bases). Sequences were obtained from blood. CDR3 bases: TGTGCCAGCAGTGTGGGGGCAACGGTCAAAAACATTCAGTACTTC. As protein: CASSVGATVKNIQYF.